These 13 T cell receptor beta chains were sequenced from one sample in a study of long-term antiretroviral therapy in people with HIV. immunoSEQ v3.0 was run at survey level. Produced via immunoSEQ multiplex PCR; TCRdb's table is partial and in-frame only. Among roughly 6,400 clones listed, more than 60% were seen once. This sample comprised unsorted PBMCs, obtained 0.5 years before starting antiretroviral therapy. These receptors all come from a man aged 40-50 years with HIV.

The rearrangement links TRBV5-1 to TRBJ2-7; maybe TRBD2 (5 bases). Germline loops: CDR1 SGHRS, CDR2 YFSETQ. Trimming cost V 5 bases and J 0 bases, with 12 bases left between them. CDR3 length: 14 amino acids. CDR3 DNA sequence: TGCGCCAGCAGTCCTAGCCTTAGCTCCTACGAGCAGTACTTC. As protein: CASSPSLSSYEQYF.

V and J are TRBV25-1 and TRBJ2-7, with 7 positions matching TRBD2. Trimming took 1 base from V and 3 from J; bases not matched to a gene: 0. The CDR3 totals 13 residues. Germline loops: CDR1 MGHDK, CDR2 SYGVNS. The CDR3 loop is CASSEWGGYEQYF. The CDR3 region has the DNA TGTGCCAGCAGTGAATGGGGGGGCTACGAGCAGTACTTC.

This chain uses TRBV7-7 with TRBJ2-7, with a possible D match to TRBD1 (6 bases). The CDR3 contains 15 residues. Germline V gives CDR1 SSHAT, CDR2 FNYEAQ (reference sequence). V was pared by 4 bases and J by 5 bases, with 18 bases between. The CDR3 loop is CASSYSARGDDEQYF. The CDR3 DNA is TGTGCCAGCAGCTATAGCGCCAGGGGCGACGACGAGCAGTACTTC.

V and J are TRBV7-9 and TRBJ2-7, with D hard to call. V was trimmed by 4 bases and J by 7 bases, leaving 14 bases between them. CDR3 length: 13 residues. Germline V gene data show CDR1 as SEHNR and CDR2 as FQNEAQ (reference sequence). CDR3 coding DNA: TGTGCCAGCAGCTACGGGCTCCCAGGTGAGCAGTACTTC. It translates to CASSYGLPGEQYF. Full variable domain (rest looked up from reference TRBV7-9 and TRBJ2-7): DTGVSQNPRHKITKRGQNVTFRCDPISEHNRLYWYRQTLGQGPEFLTYFQNEAQLEKSRLLSDRFSAERPKGSFSTLEIQRTEQGDSAMYLCASSYGLPGEQYFGPGTRLTVT.

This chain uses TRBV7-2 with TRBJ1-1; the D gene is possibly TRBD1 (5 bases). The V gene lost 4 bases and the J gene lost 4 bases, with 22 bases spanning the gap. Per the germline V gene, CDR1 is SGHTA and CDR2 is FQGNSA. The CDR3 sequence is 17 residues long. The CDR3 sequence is CASSSLESTDSRTEAFF. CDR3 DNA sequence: TGTGCCAGCAGCTCCCTTGAGTCGACAGACTCGCGCACTGAAGCTTTCTTT.

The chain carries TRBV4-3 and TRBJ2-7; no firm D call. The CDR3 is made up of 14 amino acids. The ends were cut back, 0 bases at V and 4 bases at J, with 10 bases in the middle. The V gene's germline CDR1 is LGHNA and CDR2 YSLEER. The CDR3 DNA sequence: TGCGCCAGCAGCCAAGATCCCGGCCGATACGAGCAGTACTTC. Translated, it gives CASSQDPGRYEQYF.

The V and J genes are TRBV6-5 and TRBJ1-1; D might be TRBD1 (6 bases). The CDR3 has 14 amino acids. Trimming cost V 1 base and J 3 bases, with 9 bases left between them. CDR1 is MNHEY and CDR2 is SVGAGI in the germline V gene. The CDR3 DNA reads TGTGCCAGCAGTTACTTACAGGGTGACACTGAAGCTTTCTTT. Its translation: CASSYLQGDTEAFF.

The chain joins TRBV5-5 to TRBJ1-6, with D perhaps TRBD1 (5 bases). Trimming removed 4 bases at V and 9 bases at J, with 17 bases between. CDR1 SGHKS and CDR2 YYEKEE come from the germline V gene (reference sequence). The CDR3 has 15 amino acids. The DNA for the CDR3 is TGTGCCAGCAGCCGCCTTGGAGGGGTAGGTTCACCCCTCCACTTT. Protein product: CASSRLGGVGSPLHF. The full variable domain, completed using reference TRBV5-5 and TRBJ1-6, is DAGVTQSPTHLIKTRGQQVTLRCSPISGHKSVSWYQQVLGQGPQFIFQYYEKEERGRGNFPDRFSARQFPNYSSELNVNALLLGDSALYLCASSRLGGVGSPLHFGNGTRLTVT.

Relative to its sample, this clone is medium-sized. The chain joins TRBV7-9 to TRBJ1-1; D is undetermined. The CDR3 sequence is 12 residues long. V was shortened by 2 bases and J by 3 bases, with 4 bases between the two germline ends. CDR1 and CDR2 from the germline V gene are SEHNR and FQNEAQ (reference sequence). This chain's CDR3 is CASSLRYTEAFF. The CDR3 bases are TGTGCCAGCAGCTTAAGGTACACTGAAGCTTTCTTT.

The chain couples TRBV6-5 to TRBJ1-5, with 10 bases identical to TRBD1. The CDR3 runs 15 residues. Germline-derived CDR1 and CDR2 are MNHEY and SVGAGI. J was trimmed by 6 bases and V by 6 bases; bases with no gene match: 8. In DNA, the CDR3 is TGTGCCAGCAGAGCGACAGGGGGCCGGAGTCAGCCCCAGCATTTT. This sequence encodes CASRATGGRSQPQHF.

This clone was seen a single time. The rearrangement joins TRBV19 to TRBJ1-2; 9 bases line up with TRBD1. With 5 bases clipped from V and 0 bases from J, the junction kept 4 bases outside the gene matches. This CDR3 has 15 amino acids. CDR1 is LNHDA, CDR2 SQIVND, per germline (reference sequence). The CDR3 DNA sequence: TGTGCCAGTAGTGGGACAGGGTCGGCTAACTATGGCTACACCTTC. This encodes CASSGTGSANYGYTF.

CDR3 loop: CASSLSLPGGYEQYF. The DNA of the CDR3 is TGTGCCAGCAGTTTATCGTTGCCAGGAGGTTACGAGCAGTACTTC. The chain links TRBV27 to TRBJ2-7; TRBD2 is a possible D gene (5 bases). Germline V gene sequence: CDR1 MNHEY, CDR2 SMNVEV (reference sequence). The CDR3 covers 15 residues. The V end was cut by 0 bases, the J end by 4 bases, with 13 bases between.

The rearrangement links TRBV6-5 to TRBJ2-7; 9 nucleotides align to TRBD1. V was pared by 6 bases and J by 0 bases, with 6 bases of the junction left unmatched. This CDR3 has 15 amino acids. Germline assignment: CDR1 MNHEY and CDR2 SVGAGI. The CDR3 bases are TGTGCCAGCAGATCGGACAGGGGCGCCTCCTACGAGCAGTACTTC. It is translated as CASRSDRGASYEQYF.